The clone carrying this T cell receptor beta chain was found a few times. The data are from a study of T-cell reconstitution after alpha-beta-depleted transplantation in children. Germline V CDR1 and CDR2: ENHRY, SYGVKD. The CDR3 loop spans 18 amino acids. Preparation of the TCRbeta library was carried out with unique molecular identifiers. One entry per CDR3 protein, called by TCRdb with MiXCR from the PCR reads. The sample records approximately 590,000 distinct CDR3 sequences, roughly a tenth being singletons. The V gene is TRBV10-3, the J gene TRBJ2-6; 11 bases line up with TRBD2. The receptor was derived from a human donor who donated a stem cell graft to a child with acute myeloid leukemia. The sequencing here drew on PBMCs from the stem cell graft donor, taken from the stem cell graft. The CDR3, as DNA: TGTGCTATTTCCCCCCTAGCGGGAGGAGGACCCGGGGCCAACGTCCTGACTTTC. Protein product: CAISPLAGGGPGANVLTF.